The T cell receptor beta chain under discussion was sequenced for a study of OX40 agonist ivuxolimab in advanced cancers. Sequencing used immunoSEQ multiplex PCR; TCRdb keeps in-frame clones, though not all of them. Among roughly 70,000 clones listed, about 90% were seen once. CDR1 and CDR2 from the germline V gene are SGHNT and YYREEE (reference sequence). This CDR3 region has 17 residues. Trimming took 1 base from V and 0 from J; bases not matched to a gene: 10. Study-wide results and caveats: Doses of 0.1 to 3.0 mg/kg were accompanied by clonal expansion of CD4+ and CD8+ blood T cells by week 6.

This clone has only a few counts. The antigen is undetermined. The sequencing used CD4+ or CD8+ T cells sorted from blood, collected in a trial of the OX40 agonist ivuxolimab. This receptor was obtained from an adult with an advanced solid tumor such as melanoma, head and neck, liver or kidney cancer. V and J are TRBV5-4 and TRBJ2-7; 7 bases match TRBD1. This CDR3 is CASSLTIRTGASYEQYF. The CDR3 DNA follows: TGTGCCAGCAGCTTGACGATCAGGACAGGAGCCTCCTACGAGCAGTACTTC.